This T cell receptor beta chain was sequenced during a study of blood T cell repertoires in COVID-19. The table came from immunoSEQ multiplex PCR; TCRdb's copy has only in-frame clones and leaves some out. The sample lists 45,000 or so clones; about 90% were seen once. The specimen sequenced was peripheral blood. The receptor was isolated from a man older than 75 with acute or convalescent COVID-19.

This CDR3 is CASSQPGKGSNQPQHF. The CDR3, as DNA: TGTGCCAGCAGTCAGCCGGGAAAAGGGAGCAATCAGCCCCAGCATTTT. The chain carries TRBV28 and TRBJ1-5; D gene ambiguous. Trimming removed 5 bases at V and 1 base at J, with 15 bases between. CDR3 length equals 16 residues. The germline CDR1 and CDR2 sequences are MDHEN and SYDVKM.